A selection of T cell receptor beta chains follows, all from one sample in a study of T cell changes during pregnancy in multiple sclerosis. Produced via immunoSEQ multiplex PCR; TCRdb's table is partial and in-frame only. Seen here are about 39,000 clones, 85% to 95% observed once, and the top ten hold about 0.41%. The sequences come from CD4+ T cells from peripheral blood mononuclear cells, collected in the first trimester of pregnancy. The receptor set was obtained from a female donor with multiple sclerosis, enrolled in a pregnancy study. CDR3s include the opening cysteine and the closing phenylalanine or tryptophan. Fields, in order: V gene, D gene, clone size, CDR3 length, J gene, CDR3 protein, CDR3 DNA. The D gene is left open where the match is weak. A clone size is listed for some rows: how often the clone was seen (once, few, many), or a class if it is expanded.

V: TRBV5-5; D: TRBD1; size: -; length: 14; J: TRBJ2-7; CDR3: CASSLNWDRDEQYF; DNA: TGTGCCAGCAGCTTGAATTGGGACAGGGACGAGCAGTACTTC
V: TRBV5-4; D: -; size: -; length: 14; J: TRBJ1-2; CDR3: CASSSMGADYGYTF; DNA: TGTGCCAGCAGCTCTATGGGGGCTGACTATGGCTACACCTTC
V: TRBV5-1; D: -; size: -; length: 17; J: TRBJ2-6; CDR3: CASSLVTGPSGANVLTF; DNA: TGCGCCAGCAGCTTGGTAACAGGGCCATCTGGGGCCAACGTCCTGACTTTC
V: TRBV9; D: -; size: few; length: 15; J: TRBJ1-5; CDR3: CASSVDHRGNQPQHF; DNA: TGTGCCAGCAGCGTAGATCACAGGGGCAATCAGCCCCAGCATTTT
V: TRBV4-3; D: TRBD2; size: -; length: 16; J: TRBJ2-2; CDR3: CASSQGGSGSTGELFF; DNA: TGCGCCAGCAGCCAAGGCGGTAGCGGGAGCACCGGGGAGCTGTTTTTT
V: TRBV5-1; D: TRBD2; size: -; length: 15; J: TRBJ2-7; CDR3: CASSRTSGRAYEQYF; DNA: TGCGCCAGCAGCCGGACTAGCGGGAGAGCCTACGAGCAGTACTTC
V: TRBV5-1; D: -; size: -; length: 14; J: TRBJ2-2; CDR3: CASSLGPGTGELFF; DNA: TGCGCCAGCAGCTTGGGCCCAGGGACCGGGGAGCTGTTTTTT
V: TRBV11-2; D: -; size: -; length: 16; J: TRBJ2-1; CDR3: CASSPGRRASYNEQFF; DNA: TGTGCCAGCAGCCCCGGTCGCAGGGCCTCCTACAATGAGCAGTTCTTC
V: TRBV25-1; D: -; size: -; length: 14; J: TRBJ1-1; CDR3: CASRGSGMNTEAFF; DNA: TGTGCCAGCAGAGGGTCAGGGATGAACACTGAAGCTTTCTTT
V: TRBV7-8; D: -; size: once; length: 17; J: TRBJ2-1; CDR3: CASSPKRVRSSYNEQFF; DNA: TGTGCCAGCAGTCCTAAGCGGGTCCGGAGCTCCTACAATGAGCAGTTCTTC
V: TRBV5-1; D: -; size: -; length: 14; J: TRBJ1-1; CDR3: CASSYGRLNTEAFF; DNA: TGCGCCAGCAGCTACGGCAGGCTGAACACTGAAGCTTTCTTT
V: TRBV13; D: TRBD2; size: once; length: 17; J: TRBJ2-7; CDR3: CASSPLRLAGGGYEQYF; DNA: TGTGCCAGCAGCCCCCTACGATTAGCGGGAGGAGGATACGAGCAGTACTTC
V: TRBV30; D: TRBD1; size: -; length: 14; J: TRBJ2-7; CDR3: CAWGRDRGNYEQYF; DNA: TGTGCCTGGGGCCGGGACAGGGGGAACTACGAGCAGTACTTC
V: TRBV15; D: -; size: -; length: 18; J: TRBJ2-7; CDR3: CATSRWGSKGPGRYEQYF; DNA: TGTGCCACCAGCCGGTGGGGATCGAAGGGGCCCGGGCGTTACGAGCAGTACTTC
V: TRBV28; D: TRBD2; size: -; length: 17; J: TRBJ2-7; CDR3: CASSPNDRRLAGGEQYF; DNA: TGTGCCAGCAGTCCAAATGACAGAAGACTAGCGGGAGGGGAGCAGTACTTC
V: TRBV7-9; D: -; size: -; length: 14; J: TRBJ2-7; CDR3: CASSTLAKPYEQYF; DNA: TGTGCCAGCAGCACCCTAGCGAAACCCTACGAGCAGTACTTC
V: TRBV5-1; D: -; size: -; length: 12; J: TRBJ2-7; CDR3: CASSLPSYEQYF; DNA: TGCGCCAGCAGCTTGCCTTCCTACGAGCAGTACTTC
V: TRBV7-9; D: -; size: once; length: 12; J: TRBJ2-2; CDR3: CATQTNTGELFF; DNA: TGTGCCACCCAAACTAACACCGGGGAGCTGTTTTTT
V: TRBV5-4; D: -; size: once; length: 13; J: TRBJ2-3; CDR3: CASSGQGTDTQYF; DNA: TGTGCCAGCAGCGGTCAGGGAACAGATACGCAGTATTTT
V: TRBV7-2; D: TRBD2; size: -; length: 14; J: TRBJ2-1; CDR3: CASSSGPSYNEQFF; DNA: TGTGCCAGCAGTAGCGGGCCCTCCTACAATGAGCAGTTCTTC
V: TRBV5-4; D: -; size: -; length: 15; J: TRBJ2-1; CDR3: CASTPVGRDYNEQFF; DNA: TGTGCCAGCACCCCCGTTGGGCGGGACTACAATGAGCAGTTCTTC
V: TRBV7-9; D: -; size: -; length: 15; J: TRBJ1-4; CDR3: CASSPLSGAPEKLFF; DNA: TGTGCCAGCAGCCCTCTCTCGGGTGCGCCGGAAAAACTGTTTTTT
V: TRBV2; D: TRBD1; size: -; length: 12; J: TRBJ2-7; CDR3: CASSATGDEQYF; DNA: TGTGCCAGCAGCGCCACAGGGGACGAGCAGTACTTC
V: TRBV5-1; D: -; size: -; length: 14; J: TRBJ2-7; CDR3: CASSLGLELGEQYF; DNA: TGCGCCAGCAGCTTGGGACTAGAACTGGGTGAGCAGTACTTC
V: TRBV7-9; D: -; size: -; length: 15; J: TRBJ1-1; CDR3: CASSPGRLGNTEAFF; DNA: TGTGCCAGCAGCCCCGGCCGGCTAGGGAACACTGAAGCTTTCTTT
V: TRBV15; D: TRBD1; size: -; length: 19; J: TRBJ1-4; CDR3: CATSRRGDRRSRGNEKLFF; DNA: TGTGCCACCAGCAGAAGAGGGGACAGGCGCTCTCGTGGGAATGAAAAACTGTTTTTT
V: TRBV12-5; D: -; size: few; length: 16; J: TRBJ1-3; CDR3: CASGLVRLRSGNTIYF; DNA: TGTGCTAGTGGTTTGGTACGACTTCGCTCTGGAAACACCATATATTTT
V: TRBV5-1; D: TRBD2; size: -; length: 13; J: TRBJ2-1; CDR3: CASSSISGIEQFF; DNA: TGCGCCAGCAGCTCCATTAGCGGGATAGAGCAGTTCTTC
V: TRBV4-3; D: TRBD2; size: -; length: 18; J: TRBJ2-2; CDR3: CASSHPGLAVRNTGELFF; DNA: TGCGCCAGCAGCCACCCGGGACTAGCGGTCCGGAACACCGGGGAGCTGTTTTTT
V: TRBV10-2; D: TRBD2; size: -; length: 17; J: TRBJ2-1; CDR3: CASSEGLDNWDYNEQFF; DNA: TGCGCCAGCAGTGAGGGACTAGACAATTGGGACTACAATGAGCAGTTCTTC
V: TRBV15; D: -; size: -; length: 15; J: TRBJ2-5; CDR3: CATSTRDTGGETQYF; DNA: TGTGCCACCAGCACCCGGGACACTGGGGGAGAGACCCAGTACTTC
V: TRBV11-2; D: -; size: -; length: 14; J: TRBJ2-5; CDR3: CASNVQGGAETQYF; DNA: TGTGCCAGCAACGTACAGGGTGGGGCGGAGACCCAGTACTTC
V: TRBV5-5; D: -; size: -; length: 17; J: TRBJ1-3; CDR3: CASSRTPGASSGNTIYF; DNA: TGTGCCAGCAGCCGTACTCCAGGGGCGAGCTCTGGAAACACCATATATTTT
V: TRBV6-1; D: -; size: -; length: 13; J: TRBJ2-1; CDR3: CASSMRFLNEQFF; DNA: TGTGCCAGCAGTATGCGTTTTCTGAATGAGCAGTTCTTC
V: TRBV18; D: TRBD1; size: -; length: 15; J: TRBJ2-1; CDR3: CASSATGGSDNEQFF; DNA: TGTGCCAGCTCAGCGACAGGGGGGAGCGACAATGAGCAGTTCTTC
V: TRBV5-5; D: -; size: -; length: 14; J: TRBJ2-7; CDR3: CASSETVPTYEQYF; DNA: TGTGCCAGCAGCGAGACAGTACCAACCTACGAGCAGTACTTC
V: TRBV11-2; D: -; size: -; length: 15; J: TRBJ2-7; CDR3: CASSLVERTQSEQYF; DNA: TGTGCCAGCAGCTTAGTCGAAAGAACACAGAGCGAGCAGTACTTC
V: TRBV4-2; D: TRBD2; size: -; length: 15; J: TRBJ2-5; CDR3: CASSQEGLAGKTQYF; DNA: TGTGCCAGCAGCCAAGAAGGCCTAGCGGGAAAGACCCAGTACTTC
V: TRBV4-1; D: TRBD1; size: -; length: 15; J: TRBJ2-2; CDR3: CASSARDRGAGELFF; DNA: TGCGCCAGCAGCGCCCGGGACAGGGGTGCCGGGGAGCTGTTTTTT
V: TRBV9; D: -; size: -; length: 14; J: TRBJ2-3; CDR3: CASSRKATGDTQYF; DNA: TGTGCCAGCAGCCGTAAGGCGACGGGAGATACGCAGTATTTT
V: TRBV7-2; D: TRBD2; size: few; length: 15; J: TRBJ2-2; CDR3: CASSPSGRDTGELFF; DNA: TGTGCCAGCAGCCCTAGCGGGAGAGACACCGGGGAGCTGTTTTTT
V: TRBV5-1; D: TRBD1; size: few; length: 16; J: TRBJ2-5; CDR3: CASRTGGWAEQETQYF; DNA: TGCGCCAGCAGAACAGGGGGCTGGGCCGAACAAGAGACCCAGTACTTC
V: TRBV7-8; D: -; size: -; length: 15; J: TRBJ1-2; CDR3: CASSLPTAVNSGYTF; DNA: TGTGCCAGCAGCTTACCGACAGCCGTTAATTCTGGCTACACCTTC
V: TRBV6-5; D: TRBD1; size: -; length: 14; J: TRBJ2-1; CDR3: CASSRSPGQGGSFF; DNA: TGTGCCAGCAGTCGATCTCCGGGACAGGGGGGGAGCTTCTTC
V: TRBV7-8; D: TRBD2; size: -; length: 15; J: TRBJ2-3; CDR3: CASSLGLAISDTQYF; DNA: TGTGCCAGCAGCTTAGGACTAGCGATCTCAGATACGCAGTATTTT
V: TRBV27; D: -; size: few; length: 11; J: TRBJ2-7; CDR3: CASQRLGEQYF; DNA: TGTGCCAGCCAACGACTAGGGGAGCAGTACTTC
V: TRBV6-5; D: TRBD1; size: -; length: 13; J: TRBJ1-5; CDR3: CASSQQGNQPQHF; DNA: TGTGCCAGCAGCCAACAGGGGAATCAGCCCCAGCATTTT
V: TRBV4-1; D: -; size: -; length: 16; J: TRBJ2-7; CDR3: CASSQEKTQGGYEQYF; DNA: TGCGCCAGCAGCCAAGAAAAAACCCAGGGGGGTTACGAGCAGTACTTC
V: TRBV13; D: TRBD1; size: -; length: 13; J: TRBJ2-7; CDR3: CASSFDRAYEQYF; DNA: TGTGCCAGCAGTTTCGACAGGGCGTACGAGCAGTACTTC
V: TRBV7-2; D: TRBD1; size: -; length: 16; J: TRBJ2-6; CDR3: CASSLSTGAGANVLTF; DNA: TGTGCCAGCAGCTTATCGACAGGGGCTGGGGCCAACGTCCTGACTTTC
V: TRBV7-9; D: TRBD2; size: -; length: 15; J: TRBJ2-7; CDR3: CASSPGLAGSYEQYF; DNA: TGTGCCAGCAGCCCGGGACTAGCGGGATCCTACGAGCAGTACTTC
V: TRBV14; D: -; size: -; length: 13; J: TRBJ2-2; CDR3: CASSPRSTGELFF; DNA: TGTGCCAGCAGCCCGAGGAGTACCGGGGAGCTGTTTTTT
V: TRBV5-4; D: TRBD1; size: -; length: 13; J: TRBJ1-2; CDR3: CASSLEQGYGYTF; DNA: TGTGCCAGCAGCTTGGAACAGGGGTATGGCTACACCTTC
V: TRBV2; D: -; size: -; length: 14; J: TRBJ1-2; CDR3: CASTLEGFSHGYTF; DNA: TGTGCCAGCACCTTGGAGGGATTCTCGCATGGCTACACCTTC
V: TRBV6-1; D: -; size: -; length: 17; J: TRBJ1-5; CDR3: CASSGSGAGVGNQPQHF; DNA: TGTGCCAGCAGTGGCTCCGGGGCGGGGGTGGGCAATCAGCCCCAGCATTTT
V: TRBV11-2; D: TRBD2; size: -; length: 16; J: TRBJ2-2; CDR3: CASRSLAGGYTGELFF; DNA: TGTGCCAGCCGCTCACTAGCGGGGGGATACACCGGGGAGCTGTTTTTT
V: TRBV10-3; D: TRBD1; size: -; length: 14; J: TRBJ2-7; CDR3: CAAGQGVPRYEQYF; DNA: TGTGCCGCAGGACAGGGAGTACCTAGGTACGAGCAGTACTTC
V: TRBV4-1; D: -; size: -; length: 10; J: TRBJ2-7; CDR3: CASSPHEQYF; DNA: TGCGCCAGCAGCCCTCACGAGCAGTACTTC
V: TRBV6-1; D: -; size: -; length: 17; J: TRBJ2-7; CDR3: CASSEGVGTQSIYEQYF; DNA: TGTGCCAGCAGTGAAGGAGTAGGGACACAAAGCATATACGAGCAGTACTTC
V: TRBV13; D: -; size: -; length: 13; J: TRBJ1-1; CDR3: CASSLRENTEAFF; DNA: TGTGCCAGCAGCTTACGGGAGAACACTGAAGCTTTCTTT